The clone carrying this TCR beta chain was seen a few times. The antigen is not known. These data belong to a study of CD8 T cells in ankylosing spondylitis. Study results and limitations: In ankylosing spondylitis patients, matched synovial fluid reportedly showed significant enrichment of disease-linked clones. Characteristic of ankylosing spondylitis blood, it appeared, was a TCR beta motif comprising roughly 8 highly homologous variants.

CDR3 length: 15 residues. CDR1 is MGHRA and CDR2 is YSYEKL in the germline V gene. Trimming took 3 bases from V and 4 from J, leaving 13 bases between them. TCRdb used MiXCR to reprocess the 5' RACE reads, holding one entry per CDR3 protein. Among about 140,000 distinct CDR3 sequences, roughly 30% were seen once, and the ten largest hold over 5.5%. The source material was synovial fluid, either unsorted or a sorted T cell fraction (not recorded which). The sequence came from a male donor with ankylosing spondylitis. The gene calls are TRBV4-1 and TRBJ2-1; D gene ambiguous. In nucleotides, the CDR3 is TGCGCCAGCAGCCAGTCGGAGACTCTGTACAATGAGCAGTTCTTC. Translation: CASSQSETLYNEQFF.